This T cell receptor beta chain was captured by sequencing in a study of cytomegalovirus exposure and HLA in healthy donors. Study-level findings and limits: A subsequent analysis found that TCR clusters from the first cohort also tended to co-occur in the roughly 120 validation repertoires, with under 95% of cluster scores above 0.

Germline CDR1 reads SQVTM; CDR2 reads ANQGSEA. The CDR3 contains 15 residues. With V trimmed by 3 bases and J by 3 bases, 3 bases remained unmatched. This table comes from immunoSEQ multiplex PCR, and its TCRdb copy is limited to in-frame clones, with some not included. The table records 200,000 to 250,000 clones, roughly 84% of them present only once. On this clone itself: No antigen is known for it.

Sequenced input: PBMCs. The chain uses TRBV29-1 and TRBJ2-2, with TRBD1 matching 11 bases. The TCR comes from a woman aged 18-35 years in good health and CMV-seropositive. The CDR3 reads CSVDRTGGDTGELFF. CDR3 in DNA: TGCAGCGTTGACCGGACAGGGGGCGACACCGGGGAGCTGTTTTTT.